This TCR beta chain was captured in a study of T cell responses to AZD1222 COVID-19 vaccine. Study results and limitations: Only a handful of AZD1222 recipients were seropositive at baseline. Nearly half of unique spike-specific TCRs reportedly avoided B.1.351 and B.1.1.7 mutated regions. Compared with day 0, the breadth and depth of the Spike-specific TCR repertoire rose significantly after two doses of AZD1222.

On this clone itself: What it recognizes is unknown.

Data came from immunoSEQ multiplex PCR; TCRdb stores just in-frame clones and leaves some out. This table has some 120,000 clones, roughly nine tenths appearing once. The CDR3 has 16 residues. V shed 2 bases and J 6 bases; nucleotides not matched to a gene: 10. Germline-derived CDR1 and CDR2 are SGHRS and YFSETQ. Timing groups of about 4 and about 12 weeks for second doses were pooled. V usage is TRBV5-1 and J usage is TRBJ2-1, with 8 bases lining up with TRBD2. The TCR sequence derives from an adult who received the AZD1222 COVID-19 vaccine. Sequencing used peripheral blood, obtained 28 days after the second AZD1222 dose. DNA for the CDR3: TGCGCCAGCAGCTTTTATACTAGCGGCTACTCCAATGAGCAGTTCTTC. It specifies CASSFYTSGYSNEQFF.